This T cell receptor (beta chain) originates from a study of cytomegalovirus exposure and HLA in healthy donors. Across the whole study: Earlier results showed 120 million or so unique TCR beta sequences derived from approximately 180 million T cells.

The germline gives CDR1 LNHNV, CDR2 YYDKDF (reference sequence). With 1 base removed from V and 2 bases from J, the gap between germline ends came to 8 bases. CDR3 length: 14 amino acids. Overall study results and limits: Segments of the TCR beta V type were, in most cases, productive about 90% or about 30% of the time in an earlier analysis. TCR beta sequences reportedly predicted the HLA-A and HLA-B alleles of most subjects accurately.

PCR primers comprised 60 Vbeta and 13 Jbeta primers. The protocol was immunoSEQ multiplex PCR, while the TCRdb copy is restricted to in-frame clones and leaves out a portion. This repertoire shows about 180,000 clones, roughly 87% found once; its top ten account for less than 2%. Note on this clone: The antigen remains unidentified.

The receptor was isolated from a man aged 35-49 years in good health and CMV-seronegative. Sequencing used PBMCs. The rearrangement joins TRBV15 to TRBJ2-5, with D possibly matching TRBD2 (6 bases). The CDR3 region is CATSRVGGQETQYF. CDR3 nucleotide sequence: TGTGCCACCAGCAGAGTCGGGGGACAAGAGACCCAGTACTTC.